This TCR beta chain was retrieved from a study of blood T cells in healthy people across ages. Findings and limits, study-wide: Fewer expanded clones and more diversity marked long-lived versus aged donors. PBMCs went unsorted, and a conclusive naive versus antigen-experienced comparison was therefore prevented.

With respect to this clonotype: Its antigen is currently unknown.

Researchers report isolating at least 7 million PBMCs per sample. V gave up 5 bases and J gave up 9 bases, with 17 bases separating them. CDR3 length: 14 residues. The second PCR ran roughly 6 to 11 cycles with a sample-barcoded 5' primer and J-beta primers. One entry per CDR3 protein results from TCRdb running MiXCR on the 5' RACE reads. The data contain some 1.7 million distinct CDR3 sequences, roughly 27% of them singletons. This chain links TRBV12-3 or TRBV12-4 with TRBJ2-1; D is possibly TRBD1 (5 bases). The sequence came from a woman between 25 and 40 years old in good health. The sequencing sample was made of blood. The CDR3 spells CASSVQGLSFEQFF. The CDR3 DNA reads TGTGCCAGCAGTGTCCAGGGCCTTTCATTTGAGCAGTTCTTC.